This T cell receptor (beta chain) came from a study of blood T cell repertoires in COVID-19. Overall study context: COVID-19 samples from acute and convalescent phases originated in the United States, Italy and Spain. In each case, the material was cDNA or gDNA derived from T cells, B-cell-depleted T cells, or PBMCs.

Under the authors' procedure: The assay estimated nucleated cells by amplifying reference gene primers. The assay was immunoSEQ multiplex PCR, and TCRdb's table has in-frame clones only and misses some. V and J calls and clone size come straight from that table; D and trimming were deduced from the DNA. The sample includes about 240,000 clones, 85% to 90% of them seen just once. CDR3 length: 19 residues. Trimming at V came to 0 bases and at J to 5 bases, leaving 18 bases not matched to a gene. Germline V gene data show CDR1 as GTSNPN and CDR2 as SVGIG (reference sequence). What was sequenced was peripheral blood. The chain carries TRBV30 and TRBJ2-2, with 7 bases aligning to TRBD1. The receptor's source is a woman aged 70-85 years with active or convalescent COVID-19. The DNA of the CDR3 is TGTGCCTGGAGTGTACCTAAAGGGGGCAGTGGGTTGTCGACCGGGGAGCTGTTTTTT. It codes for CAWSVPKGGSGLSTGELFF.